This passage covers 31 T cell receptor beta chains from one sample sequenced in a study of circulating CD8 cells and anti-PD-1 response in melanoma. The QIAseq Immune Repertoire TCR panel built the libraries from around 15 ng of total RNA. TCRdb redid the calling of the reads with MiXCR, one entry per CDR3 protein. The table has 300 to 350 distinct CDR3 sequences, around 12% seen once. Sorting of live CD3+CD8+TCRalphabeta+ cells by PD-1 and/or TIGIT gave four subsets. Sample: CD8+ T cells from PBMCs, taken at baseline or after one month of anti-PD-1 therapy (not recorded which). These receptors were collected from a human donor with melanoma.

In this sample, this clonotype is medium-sized. The chain joins TRBV25-1 to TRBJ1-5; D uncertain. The CDR3 spans 14 residues. Germline V gene sequence: CDR1 MGHDK, CDR2 SYGVNS. Trimming left V 3 bases short and J 3 bases short, with 9 bases between. The chain's CDR3 is CASSEGEYNQPQHF. DNA of the CDR3: TGTGCCAGCAGTGAGGGAGAATACAATCAGCCCCAGCATTTT.

This clonotype is termed large. The DNA of the CDR3 is TGTGCCAGCTCACCTGGATACCGGGACAGGGGGAACATTCAGTACTTC. Protein sequence: CASSPGYRDRGNIQYF. J is TRBJ2-4 and V is TRBV18; 11 nucleotides match TRBD1. The V gene end was trimmed by 3 bases and the J gene end by 7 bases; junction bases not matched to a gene: 8. This CDR3 region has 16 residues. Germline loops: CDR1 KGHSH, CDR2 LQKENI.

By proportion, this clonotype is large. The rearrangement uses TRBV6-4 and TRBJ2-2, with 8 nucleotides matching TRBD1. This CDR3 region has 15 residues. Losses at the gene ends were 2 bases for V and 1 base for J; bases not matched to a gene: 0. Germline loops: CDR1 MRHNA, CDR2 SNTAGT. CDR3 nucleotide sequence: TGTGCCAGCAGTGACGGGACAGGGAACACCGGGGAGCTGTTTTTT. As protein: CASSDGTGNTGELFF.

Turning to this clonotype: Only one base separates this from a far larger clonotype, so it likely reflects a read error. The chain uses TRBV2 and TRBJ2-5, with D maybe TRBD2 (6 bases). The J call may be faulty, since TRBJ2-7 better matches the DNA end. CDR3 size: 15 residues. Germline lookup yields CDR1 SNHLY and CDR2 FYNNEI. The CDR3 DNA follows: TGTGCCAGCAGTGGACTAGACGGAACCGTACGCGAGCAGTACTTC. This gives the protein CASSGLDGTVREQYF.

The J gene is TRBJ2-3, the V gene TRBV7-2, with 8 bases lining up with TRBD2. Germline CDR1 is SGHTA and CDR2 is FQGNSA. This CDR3 is built from 16 residues. With V trimmed by 4 bases and J by 0 bases, 6 bases remained unmatched. The CDR3 region is CASSSHLAGSTDTQYF. The CDR3 DNA sequence: TGTGCCAGCAGCTCGCACCTAGCGGGCAGCACAGATACGCAGTATTTT.

This clonotype is classed as large. The V call is TRBV6-1, the J call TRBJ1-1; tentatively, D is TRBD1 (6 bases). This CDR3 comprises 14 residues. Between the trimmed V and J ends, which lost 1 base and 5 bases, there was a span of 11 bases. Germline CDR1 is MNHNS and CDR2 is SASEGT. Here the CDR3 DNA reads TGTGCCAGCAGTGAAGGGGTGAGGGGGACTGAAGCTTTCTTT. Amino acids: CASSEGVRGTEAFF.

Comment on this clonotype: A far larger clone is only one base removed, so a read error is likely. The V gene is TRBV28, the J gene TRBJ2-1, with D unresolved. The CDR3 totals 17 residues. Germline CDR1 is MDHEN and CDR2 is SYDVKM. V was cut by 3 bases and J by 0 bases, with 15 bases left in between. In DNA form, the CDR3 reads TGTGCCAGCAGTTTGGACCGGCACACGAGCTCCTACAATGAGCAGTTCTTC. Translating it yields CASSLDRHTSSYNEQFF.

This clonotype qualifies as medium-sized. V gene TRBV7-9 combines with J gene TRBJ2-3, with 7 bases aligning to TRBD2. Germline lookup yields CDR1 SEHNR and CDR2 FQNEAQ (reference sequence). There are 19 residues in the CDR3. V dropped 5 bases and J dropped 1; count of bases not matched to a gene: 18. For the CDR3, the DNA is TGTGCCAGCAGCCCAAAATGGTCCCTTGCGGGAGAAGGCACAGATACGCAGTATTTT. This translates into CASSPKWSLAGEGTDTQYF.

This clonotype is judged large. The chain carries TRBV28 and TRBJ2-1; 7 bases align to TRBD2. CDR1 is MDHEN and CDR2 is SYDVKM in the germline V gene. The V gene end was trimmed by 7 bases and the J gene end by 4 bases; junction bases not matched to a gene: 7. CDR3 size: 14 residues. This chain's CDR3 is CASIAGETYNEQFF. The DNA of the CDR3 is TGTGCCAGCATTGCGGGGGAAACATACAATGAGCAGTTCTTC.

Judged by abundance, this clonotype is medium-sized. The J gene is TRBJ2-7, the V gene TRBV14, with D perhaps matching TRBD2 (7 bases). With 0 bases removed from V and 5 bases from J, the gap between germline ends came to 17 bases. The CDR3 is 16 amino acids. The germline gives CDR1 SGHDN, CDR2 FVKESK. The CDR3 reads CASSQDWGGAPNEQYF. In DNA form, the CDR3 reads TGTGCCAGCAGCCAAGATTGGGGGGGGGCCCCCAACGAGCAGTACTTC.

The V gene is TRBV6-4, the J gene TRBJ2-6; no definite D call. V gave up 5 bases and J gave up 0 bases, with 8 bases separating them. Germline V gives CDR1 MRHNA, CDR2 SNTAGT. The CDR3 has 15 amino acids. CDR3 DNA: TGTGCCAGCAGTAAGGGCATCTCTGGGGCCAACGTCCTGACTTTC. It yields the protein CASSKGISGANVLTF.

This clonotype is labeled as large. The rearrangement uses TRBV19 and TRBJ1-5; 7 nucleotides match TRBD1. Germline CDR1 LNHDA, CDR2 SQIVND (reference sequence). V was clipped by 8 bases and J by 5 bases; unmatched bases: 6. This CDR3 contains 13 residues. CDR3 nucleotides: TGTGCCAGTGGTGTAGGGGGCGATCAGCCCCAGCATTTT. Its protein product is CASGVGGDQPQHF.

In this sample, this clonotype is large (0.1 to 1%). This chain links TRBV28 with TRBJ2-3; D remains unclear. The CDR3 runs 13 residues. V lost 7 bases and J lost 3, with 11 bases in between. Germline-derived CDR1 and CDR2 are MDHEN and SYDVKM. The CDR3 here is CASTWANTDTQYF. The CDR3 coding sequence is TGTGCCAGCACTTGGGCAAATACAGATACGCAGTATTTT.

In its sample, this clonotype is large. The V call is TRBV19, the J call TRBJ2-7, with D perhaps being TRBD1 or TRBD2 (5 bases each). Between the trimmed V and J ends, which lost 4 bases and 2 bases, there was a span of 15 bases. Germline V lookup: CDR1 LNHDA, CDR2 SQIVND (reference sequence). The CDR3 is 15 residues long. This chain's CDR3 is CASSTAGTGTYEQYF. The CDR3 nucleotides read TGTGCCAGTAGTACGGCCGGGACCGGTACCTACGAGCAGTACTTC.

This clonotype is categorized as large. The V call is TRBV19, the J call TRBJ2-7; TRBD2 agrees at 8 bases. Germline V gives CDR1 LNHDA, CDR2 SQIVND (reference sequence). This CDR3 region has 13 residues. Unmatched junction bases numbered 5, after V lost 7 bases and J lost 3 bases. The CDR3 region is CASTPGGSYEQYF. The CDR3, as DNA: TGTGCCAGTACCCCGGGGGGGAGCTACGAGCAGTACTTC.

This clonotype rates as large. The V call is TRBV6-2 or TRBV6-3, the J call TRBJ1-2; D is undetermined. Germline lookup yields CDR1 MNHEY and CDR2 SVGEGT. The CDR3 runs to 15 residues. Deletions cut 6 bases from V and 4 bases from J, with 18 bases between. The chain's CDR3 is CASSQSETRIYGYTF. The DNA for the CDR3 is TGTGCCAGCAGCCAGAGCGAGACCCGAATCTATGGCTACACCTTC.

By frequency in the sample, this clonotype is large (0.1 to 1%). The chain carries TRBV27 and TRBJ1-5, with D unresolved. Deletions cut 3 bases from V and 3 bases from J, with 6 bases between. The CDR3 is made up of 13 amino acids. Germline values: CDR1 MNHEY, CDR2 SMNVEV (reference sequence). The DNA for the CDR3 is TGTGCCAGCAGTTTGGGATTCAATCAGCCCCAGCATTTT. This translates into CASSLGFNQPQHF.

This clonotype was seen more than once but under ten times. V usage is TRBV6-1 and J usage is TRBJ2-7; the D gene is possibly TRBD2 (5 bases). Germline CDR1 is MNHNS and CDR2 is SASEGT. The V and J ends lost 0 bases and 3 bases respectively, with 24 bases between them. This CDR3 is built from 19 residues. CDR3 loop: CASSEATAVLWTTRYEQYF. DNA for the CDR3: TGTGCCAGCAGTGAAGCCACAGCGGTCCTCTGGACGACTCGCTACGAGCAGTACTTC.

Within the sample, this clonotype is large. The chain uses TRBV9 and TRBJ2-3, with a possible D match to TRBD2 (6 bases). This CDR3 spans 15 amino acids. Per the germline V gene, CDR1 is SGDLS and CDR2 is YYNGEE. V lost 3 bases to trimming and J lost 3 bases, with 14 bases between them. The CDR3 sequence is CASSAHGGETDTQYF. CDR3 coding DNA: TGTGCCAGCAGCGCCCATGGCGGGGAGACAGATACGCAGTATTTT.

This clonotype rates as large. The chain has TRBV14 and TRBJ2-1, with 9 nucleotides matching TRBD2. V shed 1 base, J shed 7 bases, and the junction held 5 bases outside the gene matches. Germline CDR1 is SGHDN and CDR2 is FVKESK. This CDR3 is 15 amino acids long. This chain's CDR3 is CASSQGSGGRNEQFF. The CDR3 nucleotides are TGTGCCAGCAGCCAAGGGAGCGGGGGGCGGAATGAGCAGTTCTTC.

This clonotype was observed a handful of times. This may be a read error: a much more frequent sequence differs by one nucleotide. The genes are TRBV2 and TRBJ2-1; 7 nucleotides line up with TRBD1. From germline, CDR1 is SNHLY and CDR2 FYNNEI. Unmatched junction bases numbered 9, after V lost 11 bases and J lost 5 bases. This CDR3 region has 13 residues. The CDR3 reads CAGEGGSHNEQFF. The CDR3 nucleotides are TGTGCCGGGGAAGGGGGCAGCCACAATGAGCAGTTCTTC.

By share, this clonotype counts as large. The chain employs TRBV4-2 and TRBJ2-7, with TRBD1 identical over 8 bases. V lost 0 bases to trimming and J lost 3 bases; unmatched junction nucleotides: 1. This CDR3 comprises 14 residues. Germline V CDR1 and CDR2: LGHNA, YNFKEQ. This chain's CDR3 is CASSQDGTGYEQYF. The CDR3 region has the DNA TGTGCCAGCAGCCAAGACGGGACAGGCTACGAGCAGTACTTC.

Judged by abundance, this clonotype is medium-sized. V is TRBV6-4 and J is TRBJ2-1; D remains unclear. The CDR3 spans 14 residues. The V gene lost 0 bases and the J gene lost 7 bases, with 10 bases spanning the gap. In germline, CDR1 is MRHNA, CDR2 SNTAGT. The chain's CDR3 is CASSDSGPGNEQFF. In DNA, the CDR3 is TGTGCCAGCAGTGACTCCGGGCCTGGAAATGAGCAGTTCTTC.

The chain links TRBV28 to TRBJ2-7; maybe TRBD2 (6 bases). The CDR3 covers 14 residues. Trimming cost V 9 bases and J 6 bases, with 21 bases left between them. From germline, CDR1 is MDHEN and CDR2 SYDVKM. The CDR3 DNA sequence: TGTGCCAGTAGGGAGGACATCCCGATTACCGAGCAGTACTTC. Translation: CASREDIPITEQYF.

This clonotype is large (0.1 to 1%) within its sample. The rearrangement joins TRBV4-2 to TRBJ2-5; D remains unclear. V was pared by 0 bases and J by 5 bases, with 4 bases between. The V gene's germline CDR1 is LGHNA and CDR2 YNFKEQ. CDR3 length equals 12 residues. The CDR3 coding sequence is TGTGCCAGCAGCCAAGACTCGGAGACCCAGTACTTC. This gives the protein CASSQDSETQYF.

By sample fraction, this clonotype is large. The J gene is TRBJ1-1, the V gene TRBV2; tentatively, D is TRBD1 (6 bases). Germline lookup yields CDR1 SNHLY and CDR2 FYNNEI. The V gene lost 6 bases and the J gene lost 5 bases, with 13 bases spanning the gap. This CDR3 is built from 13 residues. The DNA for the CDR3 is TGTGCCAGCAGAGCCTCCAGGGGAACTGAAGCTTTCTTT. It encodes CASRASRGTEAFF.

This clonotype is labeled as large. This chain uses TRBV20-1 with TRBJ2-5; D unresolved. Deletions cut 3 bases from V and 3 bases from J, with 14 bases between. This CDR3 comprises 14 residues. From germline, CDR1 is DFQATT and CDR2 SNEGSKA (reference sequence). CDR3 residues: CSARVPSQKETQYF. In DNA, the CDR3 is TGCAGTGCTAGGGTTCCCTCACAAAAAGAGACCCAGTACTTC.

With regard to this clonotype: A read error may explain this, as a much larger clone is one base away. The chain employs TRBV6-1 and TRBJ2-1; TRBD1 agrees at 7 bases. The CDR3 covers 15 residues. Germline loops: CDR1 MNHNS, CDR2 SASEGT. The CDR3 DNA reads as TGTGCCACGGATGAGGGGGCTGGCTCCTACGATGAGCAGTTCTTC. Residues: CATDEGAGSYDEQFF.

By sample share, this clonotype is large (0.1 to 1%). The J gene is TRBJ1-5, the V gene TRBV6-1; no clear D. The CDR3 loop spans 14 amino acids. V lost 0 bases and J 6 bases, leaving 9 bases between the germline ends. CDR1 and CDR2 from the germline V gene are MNHNS and SASEGT. This CDR3 is CASSEAGGFQPQHF. The CDR3 nucleotides read TGTGCCAGCAGTGAAGCAGGAGGGTTTCAGCCCCAGCATTTT.

By sample fraction, this clonotype is large. V usage is TRBV28 and J usage is TRBJ2-6; weak D call: TRBD1 (7 bases). The germline gives CDR1 MDHEN, CDR2 SYDVKM. V was clipped by 6 bases and J by 0 bases, with 18 bases between them. This CDR3 has 18 residues. As DNA, the CDR3 is TGTGCCAGCAGCATACTCGCAGGGGGGTTCTCTGGGGCCAACGTCCTGACTTTC. It codes for CASSILAGGFSGANVLTF.

This clonotype is termed medium-sized. This CDR3 is missing its conserved last phenylalanine or tryptophan, likely due to a read error. The chain is built from TRBV9 and TRBJ2-3; the D gene is possibly TRBD2 (6 bases). Looked up from germline, CDR1 is SGDLS and CDR2 is YYNGEE. The CDR3 runs 15 residues. The V end lost 3 bases, the J end lost 3 bases, and 14 bases lay between the germline ends. The CDR3 DNA reads as TGTGCCAGCAGCGCCCATGGCGGGGAGACAGATACGCAGTATTTA. Residues: CASSAHGGETDTQYL.